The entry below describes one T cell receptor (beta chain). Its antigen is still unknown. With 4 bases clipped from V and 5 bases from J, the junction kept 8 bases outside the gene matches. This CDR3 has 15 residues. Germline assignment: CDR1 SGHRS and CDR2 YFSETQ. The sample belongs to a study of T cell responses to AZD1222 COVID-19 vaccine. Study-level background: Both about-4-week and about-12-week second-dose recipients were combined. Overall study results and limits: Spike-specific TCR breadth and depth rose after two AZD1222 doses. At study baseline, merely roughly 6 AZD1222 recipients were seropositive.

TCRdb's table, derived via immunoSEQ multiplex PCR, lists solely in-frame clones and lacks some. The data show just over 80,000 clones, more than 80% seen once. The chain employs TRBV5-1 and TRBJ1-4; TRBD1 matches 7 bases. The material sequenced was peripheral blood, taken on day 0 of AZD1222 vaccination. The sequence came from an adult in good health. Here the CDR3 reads CASSQPGQPNEKLFF. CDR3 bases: TGCGCCAGCAGCCAACCGGGACAGCCAAATGAAAAACTGTTTTTT.